The clone carrying this T cell receptor (beta chain) was seen only a few times. The sample is drawn from a study of T-cell reconstitution after alpha-beta-depleted transplantation in children. The library targeted TCRbeta and was prepared with unique molecular identifiers. Using its own MiXCR run on the PCR reads, TCRdb lists one record per CDR3 protein. Of approximately 270,000 distinct CDR3 sequences listed, approximately 9.6% are singletons. With 3 bases removed from V and 2 bases from J, the gap between germline ends came to 10 bases. The V gene's germline CDR1 is KGHSH and CDR2 LQKENI. The CDR3 consists of 14 residues.

The chain combines TRBV18 with TRBJ2-5; D is unresolved. The starting material was PBMCs from the stem cell graft donor, obtained from the stem cell graft. This receptor was identified in a human donor who donated a stem cell graft to a child with SCID. CDR3 nucleotides: TGTGCCAGCTCACCTTACTCGCGTCAAGAGACCCAGTACTTC. Amino acids: CASSPYSRQETQYF.